These 2 T cell receptor beta chains originate from one sample sequenced in a study of CD8+ T cells in alopecia areata. Indicated treatment: oral pan-JAK inhibitor, 5-10 mg twice daily. RNA extraction was followed by reverse transcription into cDNA, which acted as the sequencing template. TCRdb's table, derived via immunoSEQ multiplex PCR, lists solely in-frame clones and lacks some. The profile covers 170,000 or so clones, with around 50% appearing a single time and around 12% taken by the ten largest. This specimen was CD8+ T cells sorted from blood, taken at week 24, from a patient treated with tofacitinib. The receptors shown here come from a human donor with alopecia areata.

The chain combines TRBV10-1 with TRBJ2-1, with D unresolved. The CDR3 runs to 14 residues. Germline assignment: CDR1 WNHNN and CDR2 SYGVQD (reference sequence). V was trimmed by 3 bases and J by 3 bases, leaving 9 bases between them. CDR3 sequence reads: CASSEKGYYNEQFF. As DNA, the CDR3 is TGCGCCAGCAGTGAAAAAGGGTACTACAATGAGCAGTTCTTC.

This chain links TRBV7-8 with TRBJ2-7; no reliable D call. The germline CDR1 and CDR2 sequences are SGHVS and FQNEAQ. The CDR3 covers 11 residues. Trimming cost V 2 bases and J 4 bases, with 3 bases left between them. The CDR3 sequence: CASSLYYEQYF. The CDR3 DNA follows: TGTGCCAGCAGCTTATATTACGAGCAGTACTTC.